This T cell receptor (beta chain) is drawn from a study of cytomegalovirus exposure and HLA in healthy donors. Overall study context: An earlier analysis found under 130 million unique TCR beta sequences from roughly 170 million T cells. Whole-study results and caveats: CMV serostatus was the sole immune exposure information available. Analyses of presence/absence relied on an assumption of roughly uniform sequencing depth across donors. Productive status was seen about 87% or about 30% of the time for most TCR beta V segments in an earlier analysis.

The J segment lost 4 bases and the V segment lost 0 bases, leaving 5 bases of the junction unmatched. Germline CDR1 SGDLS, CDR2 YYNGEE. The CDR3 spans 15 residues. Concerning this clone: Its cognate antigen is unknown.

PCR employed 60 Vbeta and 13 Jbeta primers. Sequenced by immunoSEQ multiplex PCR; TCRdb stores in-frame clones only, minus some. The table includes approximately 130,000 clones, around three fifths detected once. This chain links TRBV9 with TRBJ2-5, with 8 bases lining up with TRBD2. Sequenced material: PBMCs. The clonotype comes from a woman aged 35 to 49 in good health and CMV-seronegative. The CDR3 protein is CASSVGGLVGETQYF. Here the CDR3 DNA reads TGTGCCAGCAGCGTAGGGGGACTAGTCGGAGAGACCCAGTACTTC.